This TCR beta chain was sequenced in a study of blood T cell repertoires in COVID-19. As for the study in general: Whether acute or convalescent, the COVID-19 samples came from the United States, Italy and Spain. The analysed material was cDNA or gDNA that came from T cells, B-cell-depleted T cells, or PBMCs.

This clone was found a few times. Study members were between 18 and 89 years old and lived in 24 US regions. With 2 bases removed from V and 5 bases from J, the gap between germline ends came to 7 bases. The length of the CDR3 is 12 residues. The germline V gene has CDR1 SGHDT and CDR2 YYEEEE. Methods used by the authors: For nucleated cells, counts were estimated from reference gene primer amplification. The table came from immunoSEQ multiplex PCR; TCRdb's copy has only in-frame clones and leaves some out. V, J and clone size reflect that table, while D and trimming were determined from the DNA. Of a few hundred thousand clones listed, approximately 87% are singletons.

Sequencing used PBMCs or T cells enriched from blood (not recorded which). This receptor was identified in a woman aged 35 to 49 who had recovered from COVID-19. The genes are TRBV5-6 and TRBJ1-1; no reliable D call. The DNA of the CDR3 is TGTGCCAGCAGCTTTGAGCCAACTGAAGCTTTCTTT. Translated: CASSFEPTEAFF.